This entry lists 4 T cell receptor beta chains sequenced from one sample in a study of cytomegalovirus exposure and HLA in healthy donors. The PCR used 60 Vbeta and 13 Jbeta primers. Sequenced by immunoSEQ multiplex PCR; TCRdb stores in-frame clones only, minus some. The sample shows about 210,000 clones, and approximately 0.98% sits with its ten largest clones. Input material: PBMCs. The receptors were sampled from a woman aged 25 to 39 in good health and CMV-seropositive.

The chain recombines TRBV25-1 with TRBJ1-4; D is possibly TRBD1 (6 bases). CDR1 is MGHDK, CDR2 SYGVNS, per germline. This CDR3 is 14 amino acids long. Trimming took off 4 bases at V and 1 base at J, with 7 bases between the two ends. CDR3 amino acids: CASSVGGTNEKLFF. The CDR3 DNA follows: TGTGCCAGCAGTGTAGGGGGAACTAATGAAAAACTGTTTTTT.

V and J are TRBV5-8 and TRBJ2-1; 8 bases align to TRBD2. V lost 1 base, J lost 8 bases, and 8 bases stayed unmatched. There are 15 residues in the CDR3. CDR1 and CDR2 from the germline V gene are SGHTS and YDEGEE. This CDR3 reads CASSLPDGGAYEQFF. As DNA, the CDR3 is TGTGCCAGCAGCTTGCCTGACGGGGGGGCCTATGAGCAGTTCTTC.

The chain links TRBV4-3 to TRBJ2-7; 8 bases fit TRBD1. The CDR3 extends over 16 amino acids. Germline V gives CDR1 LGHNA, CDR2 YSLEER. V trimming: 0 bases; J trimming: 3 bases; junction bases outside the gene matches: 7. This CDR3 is CASSQEWTGHYYEQYF. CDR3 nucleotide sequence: TGCGCCAGCAGCCAAGAGTGGACAGGGCATTACTACGAGCAGTACTTC.

CDR3 DNA sequence: TGTGCCAGCAGCCACCCGCCCCAGGTTGGAGGTCAGCCCCAGCATTTT. Protein sequence: CASSHPPQVGGQPQHF. The gene calls are TRBV7-8 and TRBJ1-5; D remains ambiguous. The CDR3 is 16 amino acids. The germline V gene has CDR1 SGHVS and CDR2 FQNEAQ. V shed 5 bases and J shed 6 bases, with 20 bases lying between them.